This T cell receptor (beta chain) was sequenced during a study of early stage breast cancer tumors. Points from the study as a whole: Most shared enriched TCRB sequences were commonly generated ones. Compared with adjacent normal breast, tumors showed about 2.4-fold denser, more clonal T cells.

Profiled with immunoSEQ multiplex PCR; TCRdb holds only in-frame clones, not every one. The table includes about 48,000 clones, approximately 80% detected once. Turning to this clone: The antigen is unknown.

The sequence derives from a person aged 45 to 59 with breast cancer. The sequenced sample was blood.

The CDR3 nucleotides read TGCGCCAGCAGCTTGGGACAGGTAGACAATGAGCAGTTCTTC. This codes for CASSLGQVDNEQFF. J is TRBJ2-1 and V is TRBV5-1, with TRBD1 as a possible D gene (6 bases). The CDR3 is 14 amino acids. Germline V gives CDR1 SGHRS, CDR2 YFSETQ. The V and J ends lost 0 bases and 5 bases respectively, with 9 bases between them.